This TCR beta chain was recorded in a study of CD8 T cells in Susac syndrome. High-throughput TCR beta sequencing covered peripheral CD8+ and CD4+ T cells. The multiple sclerosis controls consisted of treatment-naive patients with relapsing-remitting disease, either stable or active. TEMRA cells were FACS-enriched, while CD8+ and CD4+ T cells were negatively isolated. Random hexamers served to reverse transcribe about 0.45 to 1 ug RNA. Amplification of the TCR beta CDR3 was carried out by immunoSEQ multiplex PCR, which spanned a total of 54 Vbeta and 13 Jbeta segments. TCRdb fed the immunoSEQ multiplex PCR reads into MiXCR, producing one record per CDR3 protein. The data show about 250,000 distinct CDR3 sequences, with about 93% seen just once and approximately 0.072% held by the top ten. This CDR3 has 13 residues. Germline CDR1 is LNHDA and CDR2 is SQIVND (reference sequence). V lost 4 bases and J 5 bases, leaving 9 bases between the germline ends.

This sequence originates from a human donor with multiple sclerosis. The J gene is TRBJ2-1, the V gene TRBV19; no definite D call. Sequencing was done on a sample of CD4+ T cells from PBMCs. This chain's CDR3 is CASSRDTHNEQFF. The CDR3 nucleotides read TGTGCCAGTAGTAGAGACACCCACAATGAGCAGTTCTTC. Filled out from reference TRBV19 and TRBJ2-1, the complete variable domain reads DGGITQSPKYLFRKEGQNVTLSCEQNLNHDAMYWYRQDPGQGLRLIYYSQIVNDFQKGDIAEGYSVSREKKESFPLTVTSAQKNPTAFYLCASSRDTHNEQFFGPGTRLTVL.